This T cell receptor (beta chain) was found in a study of blood T cell repertoires in COVID-19. At the level of the study: The study drew acute and convalescent COVID-19 samples from the United States, Italy and Spain.

Methods used by the authors: Reference gene primer amplification in the assay estimated nucleated cell counts. This table comes from immunoSEQ multiplex PCR, and its TCRdb copy is limited to in-frame clones, with some not included. For V, J and clone size, that table is used; D and trimming come from the DNA. The table shows 9,500 to 15,000 clones, with around 71% occurring only once. CDR3 length equals 13 residues. This clone was seen a handful of times. The receptor comes from a man in his fifties or sixties with COVID-19, enrolled during active disease. Source material: peripheral blood. V usage is TRBV21-1 and J usage is TRBJ2-2; TRBD1, the table's D call, was not compared with the DNA. TRBV21-1 is reported as a pseudogene. CDR3 coding DNA: TGTGCCAGCGTGGCCTTGAACACCGGGGAGCTGTTTTTT. The encoded protein is CASVALNTGELFF.